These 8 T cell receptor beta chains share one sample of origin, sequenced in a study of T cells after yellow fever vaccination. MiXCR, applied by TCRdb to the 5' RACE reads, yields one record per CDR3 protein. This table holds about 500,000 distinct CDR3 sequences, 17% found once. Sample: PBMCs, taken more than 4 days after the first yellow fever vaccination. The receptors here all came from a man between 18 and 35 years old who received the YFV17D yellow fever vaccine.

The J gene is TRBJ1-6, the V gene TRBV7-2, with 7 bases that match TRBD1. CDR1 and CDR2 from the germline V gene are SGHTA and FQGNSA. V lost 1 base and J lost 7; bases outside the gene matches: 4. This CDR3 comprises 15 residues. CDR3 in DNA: TGTGCCAGCAGCTTAGGGGGGACAGAGAATTCACCCCTCCACTTT. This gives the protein CASSLGGTENSPLHF. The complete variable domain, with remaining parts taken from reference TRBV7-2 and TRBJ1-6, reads GAGVSQSPSNKVTEKGKDVELRCDPISGHTALYWYRQSLGQGLEFLIYFQGNSAPDKSGLPSDRFSAERTGGSVSTLTIQRTQQEDSAVYLCASSLGGTENSPLHFGNGTRLTVT.

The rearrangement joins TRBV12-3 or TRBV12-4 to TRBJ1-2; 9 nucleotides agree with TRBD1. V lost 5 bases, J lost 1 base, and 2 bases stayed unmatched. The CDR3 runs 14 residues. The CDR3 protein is CASSRTGVNYGYTF. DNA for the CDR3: TGTGCCAGCAGTCGGACAGGGGTTAACTATGGCTACACCTTC.

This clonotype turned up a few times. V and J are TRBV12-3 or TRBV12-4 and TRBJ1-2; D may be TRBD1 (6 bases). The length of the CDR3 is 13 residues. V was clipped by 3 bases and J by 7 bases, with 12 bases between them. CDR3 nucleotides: TGTGCCAGCAGTTTTAGGGGGATTTCTGGCTACACCTTC. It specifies CASSFRGISGYTF.

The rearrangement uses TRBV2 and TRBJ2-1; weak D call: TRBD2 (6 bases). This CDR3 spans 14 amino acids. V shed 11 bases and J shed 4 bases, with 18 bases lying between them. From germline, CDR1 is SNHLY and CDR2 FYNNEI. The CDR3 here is CAGPGSGLYNEQFF. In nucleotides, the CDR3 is TGTGCCGGACCTGGGAGCGGGCTTTACAATGAGCAGTTCTTC.

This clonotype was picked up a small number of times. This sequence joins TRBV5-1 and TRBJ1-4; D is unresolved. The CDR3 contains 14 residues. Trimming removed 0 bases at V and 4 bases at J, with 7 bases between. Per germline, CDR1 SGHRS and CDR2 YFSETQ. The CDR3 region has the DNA TGCGCCAGCAGCTTGGGAGGACTTAATGAAAAACTGTTTTTT. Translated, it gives CASSLGGLNEKLFF.

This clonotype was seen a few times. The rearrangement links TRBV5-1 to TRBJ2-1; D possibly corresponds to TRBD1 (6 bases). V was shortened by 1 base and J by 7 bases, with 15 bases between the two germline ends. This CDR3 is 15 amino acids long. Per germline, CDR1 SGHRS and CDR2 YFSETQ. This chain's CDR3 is CASSLNAQGNNEQFF. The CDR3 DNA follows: TGCGCCAGCAGCTTGAACGCACAGGGAAATAATGAGCAGTTCTTC.

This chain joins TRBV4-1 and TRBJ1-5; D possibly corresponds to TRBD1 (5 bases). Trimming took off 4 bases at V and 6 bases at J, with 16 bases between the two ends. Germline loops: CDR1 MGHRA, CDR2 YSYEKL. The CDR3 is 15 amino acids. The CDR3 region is CASSRAGQAGQPQHF. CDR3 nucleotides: TGCGCCAGCAGCCGGGCCGGACAAGCGGGTCAGCCCCAGCATTTT.

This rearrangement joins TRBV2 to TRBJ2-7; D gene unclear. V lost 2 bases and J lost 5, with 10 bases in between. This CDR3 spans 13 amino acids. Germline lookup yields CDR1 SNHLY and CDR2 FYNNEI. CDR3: CASSEWVRNEQYV. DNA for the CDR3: TGTGCCAGCAGTGAATGGGTGAGAAACGAGCAGTACGTC.